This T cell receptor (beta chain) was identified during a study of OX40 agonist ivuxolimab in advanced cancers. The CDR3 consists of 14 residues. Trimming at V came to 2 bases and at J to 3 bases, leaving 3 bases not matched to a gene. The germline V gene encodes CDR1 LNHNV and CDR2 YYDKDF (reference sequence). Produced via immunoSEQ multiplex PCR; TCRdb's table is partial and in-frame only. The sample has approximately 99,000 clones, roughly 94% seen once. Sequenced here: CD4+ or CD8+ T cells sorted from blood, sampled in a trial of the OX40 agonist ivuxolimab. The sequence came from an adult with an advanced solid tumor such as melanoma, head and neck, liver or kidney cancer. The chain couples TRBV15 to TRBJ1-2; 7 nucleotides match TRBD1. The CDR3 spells CATSRRTGDYGYTF. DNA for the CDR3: TGTGCCACCAGCAGACGAACAGGGGACTATGGCTACACCTTC.